The source of this TCR beta chain is a study of cytomegalovirus exposure and HLA in healthy donors (dated by TCRdb to between 2016 and 2019). Broadly, across the study: According to an earlier analysis of 587 of the donors, about 190 million T cells yielded 117 million unique TCR beta sequences and roughly 280 Gb of sequence data. An early release covering just under 650 HLA-typed donors comprised roughly 300 gigabases of sequencing data and around 86 million unique TCR sequences. The genetic ancestry cluster associated with self-reported Caucasian donors included 80% to 90% of the approximately 410 genotyped donors. The study was designed to test whether signatures of past pathogen exposure could be identified by cataloging public T cell receptors. The T cell repertoires of under 700 subjects were profiled by immunosequencing and related to cytomegalovirus serostatus. A separate validation cohort of about 110 different subjects was used in addition to the roughly 670-subject first cohort. To predict cytomegalovirus infection status, the study brought together high-throughput TCR immunosequencing, statistical association of individual TCRs with disease status, and machine learning. In a later analysis, previously published TCR beta repertoires from several hundred donors were re-analyzed and high-resolution HLA genotyping was added so that TCR occurrence patterns could be studied. The later analysis used no new phenotypic data to find candidate immune exposures, relying instead on TCR beta sequences and their occurrence across donors. In an earlier analysis of 587 of the donors, high-throughput TCR beta sequencing was used to judge whether each TCR beta V gene segment behaved as functional or pseudogenic. Donor age, sex, ethnicity and CMV serostatus were collected together with the repertoire data. Genome-wide SNP genotypes for about 65% of the 666 donors were used in a later genetic analysis, which treated that subset as a discovery cohort. All discovery cohort repertoires had been generated using a single sequencing platform. HLA typing covered class I and class II loci at four-digit resolution. The number of typed donors differed by locus: about 620-640 for A, B, C, DRB1 and DQB1; some 500 for DQA1; about 600 for DPA1; and roughly 450 for DPB1. Four or five DR-DQ haplotypes were handled as single units for association and clustering because linkage in the cohort was strong. Across some 400 genotyped donors of the cohort, an average of approximately 240,000 unique TCR beta nucleotide sequences per donor were sequenced, and roughly a sixth of those sequences were non-productive. Here is what the overall study found, with its caveats: A further reported finding was that TCR beta sequences accurately predicted the HLA-A and HLA-B alleles for most subjects in the first cohort. The classifier was reported to diagnose cytomegalovirus status with high specificity and sensitivity in both the original and validation cohorts. A later genetic analysis reported fewer N-insertions in productive TCRs among donors in an Asian-associated ancestry cluster than the roughly 620-donor mean. Most TCR sequences were observed very rarely across donors, whereas some public TCRs were present in many individuals. In an earlier analysis of about 600 of the donors, most TCR beta V segments appeared in productive rearrangements about 87% or about 30% of the time, broadly matching IMGT annotations. Most CMV-associated TCR beta chains appeared to be HLA-restricted in a later analysis, and the HLA associations seemed to be driven largely by CMV exposure. The 87-base-pair reads could not distinguish some IMGT-functional V segments, including TRBV6-2 and TRBV6-3, so those segments were excluded. Because HLA typing was unavailable for some donors at each locus, only the typed subset was used in association tests. For the cohort, immune exposure information was limited to CMV serostatus. The authors suggested that the approach could potentially be extended to other disease states and immunological phenotypes. The study gave a list of more than 150 TCR beta chains associated with cytomegalovirus. The earlier analysis of about 600 of the donors excluded roughly 17 rarely observed V segments, including chromosome 9 orphons, because counts were too low. In a later analysis, HLA-associated TCR beta chains showed more clonal expansion and lower generation probabilities than non-associated chains that were equally common. Roughly uniform sequencing depth across donors was assumed in presence/absence analyses, although this assumption may not hold. A later analysis associated about 17,000 TCR beta sequences with specific HLA alleles at a false discovery rate of 0.05. A cluster of highly shared sequence variants was judged likely to represent a technical artifact of the sequencing pipeline. An association between a missense DCLRE1C variant and V-gene and J-gene trimming of TCR beta chains was found in a later genetic analysis and replicated in an independent cohort. In a later analysis, the rate of TCR association differed among HLA loci, with DRB1 alleles having the most associated TCRs and HLA-C alleles having the fewest. According to a later analysis, parvovirus B19, influenza, CMV and Epstein-Barr virus appeared linked to several top co-occurrence clusters. A few of the identified cytomegalovirus-associated TCR beta chains were confirmed in vitro to be specific for cytomegalovirus antigens. Linkage disequilibrium might explain the correlated functional status among segregating V segments, but an unknown experimental factor could not be ruled out. When HLA alleles, especially DR and DQ, strongly co-occurred, attributing TCR associations to individual alleles was difficult. This cohort had only TCR beta chains sequenced, and the lack of alpha or paired-chain data limited which features could be detected.

The cohort comprised around 690 healthy bone marrow donors. All cohort members were sampled while nominally healthy, although unrecorded immune exposures were likely present. The donor tested CMV seronegative and was one of the 352 seronegative cohort members. Each donor provided a peripheral blood sample, and peripheral blood mononuclear cells were used for TCR beta sequencing. The Qiagen DNeasy Blood Extraction Kit was used to extract genomic DNA from the blood cell samples. Inclusive of the bounding cysteine and phenylalanine, the CDR3 is 14 residues long. The kept DNA is CDR3 alone, 42 bases in frame from the first base. The germline V end is reduced by 2 bases and the J end by 3 bases; junction bases left unmatched: 4. The germline V gene supplies CDR1 LGHNA and CDR2 YSLEER. As concerns this clone: The antigen it recognizes is unknown. No per-base quality is available; no much larger clone lies one base away.

Library creation used the immunoSEQ multiplex PCR assay. The multiplex PCR relied on a mix of 60 forward primers for TCR Vbeta segments and 13 reverse primers for TCR Jbeta segments. A multiplex PCR assay on genomic DNA amplified the CDR3 region of rearranged TCR beta genes. The amplified TCR beta libraries were sequenced on the Illumina HiSeq System as 87-base-pair reads. In the source study's methods: A later analysis counted approximately 84 million unique TCR beta chains across the 650 to 800 repertoires, and some 12 million of these chains were shared by at least two donors. To remove PCR and sequencing errors, raw reads were error-corrected and collapsed into unique sequences using a nearest-neighbor algorithm that merged closely related sequences. V, D and J gene segments were assigned by aligning CDR3 sequences to IMGT reference sequences. For a sequence to be retained, a match of at least six nucleotides was required to both a V gene segment and a J gene segment. A rearrangement was called productive if the CDR3 had no stop codons and remained in frame with V and J, and every other rearrangement was called non-productive. Following IMGT convention, CDR3 was defined as the stretch from the second conserved V-encoded cysteine up to the conserved J-encoded phenylalanine. The earlier analysis of fewer than 750 of the donors excluded sequences that lacked an unambiguous match to a single V gene segment. An earlier analysis of over 450 of the donors classified V segments as functional when productive rearrangements were above 56.7% and as segregating when the standard deviation between donors was above 5%. A statistical classification framework was built to diagnose cytomegalovirus status from the catalog of TCR beta chain sequences. In a later analysis, V and J genes were assigned by comparing TCR nucleotide sequences against IMGT/GENE-DB human TR gene sequences. The TCRdist pipeline was used in a later analysis to assign CDR3 sequences and most-parsimonious VDJ recombination scenarios. In a later analysis, each TCR beta chain was defined by its CDR3 amino acid sequence together with its V-gene family, and reads without a unique V-gene family were excluded. A later analysis removed 592 highly shared, low-generation-probability nucleotide sequences to deal with suspected cross-contamination and a sequencing artifact. For each public chain, a later analysis derived a clonal expansion index from normalized ranks of inferred template counts within each repertoire. Generation probabilities in a later analysis came from a VDJ recombination model fitted to out-of-frame rearrangements, and those results were checked against IGoR. In a later analysis, hypergeometric tests were used to score TCR-TCR, TCR-HLA and TCR-CMV co-occurrence, with a repertoire-size bias correction applied to TCR pairs. A later analysis estimated false discovery rates by permuting HLA or CMV assignments 20 times. In a later analysis, co-occurring TCRs were grouped with DBSCAN, and TCRdist sequence similarity was added when clustering was performed within HLA-allele-positive subsets. Repertoires with fewer than 30,000 or more than 120,000 public chains were left out of co-occurrence clustering, as were a few repertoires with anomalous nucleotide sharing. In its TCRdb copy, this immuneACCESS table keeps in-frame sequences only and misses some clones. Where compared with another copy, unresolved V genes explain less than half of these, and the others have no known cause. The V and J calls and the clone size are those of that table, but D and trimming were determined from the DNA. The table for this sample lists some 130,000 clones; around 80% of them were counted only once. Roughly 1.8% of the sample lies in the top ten.

The rearrangement combines TRBV4-3 with TRBJ2-7, with TRBD1 matching 7 junction bases. The receptor comes from a woman in her forties or fifties in good health and CMV-seronegative. The sample was PBMCs. The CDR3 reads CASSQIRGRYEQYF. The DNA sequence is TGCGCCAGCAGCCAAATAAGGGGGCGCTACGAGCAGTACTTC.